This is a list of T cell receptor beta chains from one sample in a study of T cell repertoires in cytomegalovirus infection. These TCRs' antigens remain unknown. One entry per CDR3 protein, called by TCRdb with MiXCR from the reads. The sample carries roughly 800,000 distinct CDR3 sequences, 25% to 30% recorded once. The input for sequencing was cultured CD8+ T cells from PBMCs, taken from culture after CMV antigen stimulation. The receptors shown here come from a human donor in good health (CMV status not recorded). Some clones in this sample may be carry-over from other donors' samples. Each CDR3 is given with its conserved first and last residue. The D gene is left open where the match is weak. For some rows the clone size is stated as once, few or many, or as a class when expanded; others skip it.

V gene	clone size	J gene	CDR3 length	D gene	CDR3 DNA	CDR3 protein
TRBV7-9	many	TRBJ1-5	12	.	TGTGCCAGCAGCCATGAGAATCAGCCCCAGCATTTT	CASSHENQPQHF
TRBV5-6	.	TRBJ1-1	15	TRBD1	TGTGCCAGCAGCTTGGGAAAGACAGGGAGGACGGGAGCTTTCTTT	CASSLGKTGRTGAFF
TRBV20-1	.	TRBJ2-1	18	TRBD2	TGCAGTGCTAGGCCCCTTCCAGCGGGGGGTTACTCCTACAATGAGCAGTTCTTC	CSARPLPAGGYSYNEQFF
TRBV27	few	TRBJ2-1	16	TRBD1	TGTGCCAGCAGTCCAGGGACAGGGAGCTCCTACAATGAGCAGTTCTTC	CASSPGTGSSYNEQFF
TRBV6-1	.	TRBJ1-6	10	.	TGTGCCACCGGGAATTCACCCCTCCACTTT	CATGNSPLHF
TRBV7-6	many	TRBJ2-1	13	.	TGTGCCAGCAGCCCCGACAACTACAATGAGCAGTTCTTC	CASSPDNYNEQFF
TRBV7-6	.	TRBJ1-1	14	.	TGTGCCAGCAGCTTAGACAGGTTTAGGACTGAAGCTTTCTTT	CASSLDRFRTEAFF
TRBV6-8	.	TRBJ1-6	14	.	TGTGCCAGCAGTTATCAAGAAGGGGGTTCACCCCTCCACTTT	CASSYQEGGSPLHF
TRBV19	few	TRBJ1-1	17	TRBD1	TGTGCCAGTAGTCCGGACAGGGGAGGGGCATGGGACACTGAAGCTTTCTTT	CASSPDRGGAWDTEAFF
TRBV6-6	few	TRBJ2-1	14	.	TGTGCCAGCACCTTAAACCCTTCCACCAATGAGCAGTTCTTC	CASTLNPSTNEQFF